These 29 T cell receptor beta chains were all obtained from the same sample, sequenced in a study of metastatic and nonmetastatic thyroid tumors. With MiXCR, TCRdb called clones anew from the PCR reads. The sample yields 35,000 to 50,000 clones, 3% to 3.5% seen once. Among the patients, none had received any treatment before thyroid surgery. Source material: blood. The receptors here all came from a female donor with papillary thyroid cancer or a benign thyroid nodule (not recorded which). Some clones in this sample may be carry-over from other donors' samples.

This clone was observed at least ten times. For the CDR3, the DNA is TGTGCCAGCAGCCAGAGGGTGGATACGCAGTATTTT. Encoded protein: CASSQRVDTQYF. This chain connects TRBV3-1 to TRBJ2-3, with D possibly being TRBD2 (5 bases). Trimming took 3 bases from V and 6 from J, leaving 7 bases between them. In germline, CDR1 is LGHDT, CDR2 YNNKEL (reference sequence). The CDR3 has 12 residues.

The sample holds many counts of this clone. The CDR3 DNA reads as TGCGCCAGCAGCTTGGTTCCCTCAGATACGCAGTATTTT. Protein product: CASSLVPSDTQYF. The genes are TRBV5-1 and TRBJ2-3; D not certain. There are 13 residues in the CDR3. The germline gives CDR1 SGHRS, CDR2 YFSETQ. Trimming shortened V by 0 bases and J by 4 bases, and 6 bases separated the two germline ends.

Concerning this clone itself: With a much larger clone just one base away, this may be a read error. The chain combines TRBV6-5 with TRBJ1-2; TRBD1 is a possible D gene (5 bases). Germline CDR1 MNHEY, CDR2 SVGAGI. This CDR3 is 15 amino acids long. Trimming removed 0 bases at V and 9 bases at J, with 17 bases between. CDR3 amino acids: CASSYSSQGVDCYTF. Here the CDR3 DNA reads TGTGCCAGCAGTTACTCGAGTCAAGGGGTTGATTGCTACACCTTC.

This clone was recorded at least ten times. The chain couples TRBV28 to TRBJ2-7; 7 nucleotides align to TRBD2. The V segment lost 3 bases and the J segment 5 bases; nucleotides outside the gene matches: 10. The CDR3 is 15 amino acids. Germline loops: CDR1 MDHEN, CDR2 SYDVKM. CDR3 sequence: CASSLRSGRVDEQYF. For the CDR3, the DNA is TGTGCCAGCAGTTTGCGTAGCGGGCGGGTGGACGAGCAGTACTTC.

Many counts were recorded for this clone. The rearrangement uses TRBV18 and TRBJ2-1; TRBD2 matches 7 bases. The CDR3 spans 15 residues. The ends lost 3 bases at V and 6 bases at J; junction bases unmatched: 8. Germline-derived CDR1 and CDR2 are KGHSH and LQKENI. The CDR3 sequence: CASSPTSSGGNEQFF. The CDR3 nucleotides read TGTGCCAGCTCACCGACTAGCTCTGGGGGCAATGAGCAGTTCTTC.

In regard to this clone: The junction differs from germline at one of its ends, possibly a read error. The sample carries other DNA sequences with the same CDR3. This chain links TRBV6-1 with TRBJ1-1; D is undetermined. The CDR3 is 13 residues long. Germline values: CDR1 MNHNS, CDR2 SASEGT. CDR3 in DNA: TGTGCCAGCAGGCGGGGATTGAACACTGAAGCCTTCTTT. Protein sequence: CASRRGLNTEAFF.

This clone has just a few counts. The V and J genes are TRBV6-1 and TRBJ2-7, with 8 bases fitting TRBD1. CDR1 is MNHNS and CDR2 is SASEGT in the germline V gene. V shed 6 bases and J 5 bases; nucleotides not matched to a gene: 6. CDR3 length equals 13 residues. CDR3 in DNA: TGTGCCAGCAGCGGACAGGGAACTCACGAGCAGTACTTC. It yields the protein CASSGQGTHEQYF.

This clone was seen more than once but under ten times. The rearrangement links TRBV19 to TRBJ1-5, with 8 bases identical to TRBD1. The CDR3 covers 14 residues. From germline, CDR1 is LNHDA and CDR2 SQIVND (reference sequence). The junction had 2 bases not matched to a gene; V was cut back by 1 base and J by 6 bases. CDR3 bases: TGTGCCAGTAGTATAGTAGGGACAGGTCAGCCCCAGCATTTT. Translation gives CASSIVGTGQPQHF.

This clone was seen many times. The chain links TRBV6-1 to TRBJ2-3; D possibly uses TRBD1 or TRBD2 (5 bases each). This CDR3 is 13 amino acids long. Deletions cut 7 bases from V and 2 bases from J, with 10 bases between. Germline assignment: CDR1 MNHNS and CDR2 SASEGT. The CDR3 loop is CASTMGPTDTQYF. The CDR3 coding sequence is TGTGCCAGCACTATGGGACCCACAGATACGCAGTATTTT.

The table lists this clone with a few counts. The chain joins TRBV6-2 or TRBV6-3 to TRBJ1-1; 11 nucleotides match TRBD1. Germline lookup yields CDR1 MNHEY and CDR2 SVGEGT. The CDR3 covers 16 residues. V dropped 6 bases and J dropped 1; count of bases not matched to a gene: 7. The CDR3 loop reads CASSEDRGRRNTEAFF. CDR3 in DNA: TGTGCCAGCAGCGAGGACAGGGGGCGGCGGAACACTGAAGCTTTCTTT.

Ten or more counts support this clone. J is TRBJ2-7 and V is TRBV2; TRBD2 aligns across 9 bases. The CDR3 totals 14 residues. V lost 8 bases and J lost 7; bases outside the gene matches: 12. Germline V CDR1 and CDR2: SNHLY, FYNNEI. The DNA of the CDR3 is TGTGCCAGCGGAGCTAGCGGGATCTTCGGGGAGCAGTACTTC. It specifies CASGASGIFGEQYF.

This clone has a count of ten or more. The rearrangement joins TRBV20-1 to TRBJ1-3; perhaps TRBD1 as D (5 bases). Germline loops: CDR1 DFQATT, CDR2 SNEGSKA (reference sequence). V lost 6 bases and J 1 base, leaving 10 bases between the germline ends. CDR3 length equals 13 residues. The CDR3 nucleotides are TGCAGTGCGACAGCTCCTTCTGGAAACACCATATATTTT. Protein sequence: CSATAPSGNTIYF.

This clone was observed a handful of times. Other nucleotide sequences from this sample produce the same CDR3. The chain has TRBV12-3 or TRBV12-4 and TRBJ2-3; TRBD2 matches 7 bases. The trim removed 1 base at V and 3 bases at J, leaving 1 base unmatched. The CDR3 extends over 14 amino acids. CDR3 coding DNA: TGTGCCAGCAGTTTAGGGGGAGGGACAGATACGCAGTATTTT. It yields the protein CASSLGGGTDTQYF.

The chain couples TRBV3-1 to TRBJ1-2, with 8 bases that match TRBD1. The germline V gene encodes CDR1 LGHDT and CDR2 YNNKEL (reference sequence). V was clipped by 1 base and J by 3 bases; unmatched bases: 7. CDR3 length: 16 residues. CDR3 protein: CASSQGPGQEHYGYTF. CDR3 DNA: TGTGCCAGCAGCCAAGGCCCGGGACAGGAACACTATGGCTACACCTTC.

This clone was seen ten or more times. V gene TRBV30 combines with J gene TRBJ1-1, with 7 bases aligning to TRBD1. This CDR3 has 13 residues. Germline V gene lookup returns CDR1 GTSNPN and CDR2 SVGIG (reference sequence). V lost 1 base, J lost 2 bases, and 1 base stayed unmatched. This chain's CDR3 is CAWSGQGNTEAFF. The CDR3 DNA reads as TGTGCCTGGAGTGGACAGGGAAACACTGAAGCTTTCTTT.

This clone was seen ten or more times. The CDR3 bases are TGTGCCAGCAGTTACTTTAGGGGCGGGGAGCTGTTTTTT. Amino acids: CASSYFRGGELFF. The V call is TRBV6-2 or TRBV6-3, the J call TRBJ2-2; a weak D match, TRBD1 (5 bases). Trimming stripped 1 base from V and 7 bases from J, with 7 bases between. The CDR3 runs to 13 residues. Germline V gives CDR1 MNHEY, CDR2 SVGEGT.

This clone was recorded a few times. The V gene is TRBV3-1, the J gene TRBJ1-5; no definite D call. The CDR3 sequence is 13 residues long. The V end lost 2 bases, the J end lost 4 bases, and 6 bases lay between the germline ends. Germline V gene sequence: CDR1 LGHDT, CDR2 YNNKEL (reference sequence). The CDR3 coding sequence is TGTGCCAGCAGCCAACAGCTTAATCAGCCCCAGCATTTT. The encoded protein is CASSQQLNQPQHF. Variable domain in full (rest from reference TRBV3-1 and TRBJ1-5): DTAVSQTPKYLVTQMGNDKSIKCEQNLGHDTMYWYKQDSKKFLKIMFSYNNKELIINETVPNRFSPKSPDKAHLNLHINSLELGDSAVYFCASSQQLNQPQHFGDGTRLSIL.

This clone was seen at least ten times. The chain uses TRBV27 and TRBJ1-1; D unresolved. CDR3 length equals 14 residues. Germline V gives CDR1 MNHEY, CDR2 SMNVEV (reference sequence). Trimming removed 1 base at V and 5 bases at J, with 11 bases between. The CDR3: CASSLFAGGTEAFF. DNA for the CDR3: TGTGCCAGCAGTTTATTTGCAGGAGGTACTGAAGCTTTCTTT.

This clone was detected many times. One end of the junction fails to match germline, which may point to a read error. V and J are TRBV7-7 and TRBJ2-1; TRBD2 agrees at 14 bases. This CDR3 region has 15 residues. The germline CDR1 and CDR2 sequences are SSHAT and FNYEAQ (reference sequence). CDR3 residues: CASSLGTSGSNEQFF. DNA for the CDR3: TGTGCTAGCAGCTTAGGGACTAGCGGGAGCAATGAGCAGTTCTTC.

This clone counts as medium-sized (0.01 to 0.1%). The chain is built from TRBV20-1 and TRBJ2-3, with D maybe TRBD2 (6 bases). V was cut by 0 bases and J by 2 bases, with 12 bases left in between. CDR3 length: 15 amino acids. From germline, CDR1 is DFQATT and CDR2 SNEGSKA (reference sequence). The CDR3 here is CSARDSQRATDTQYF. The CDR3 DNA sequence: TGCAGTGCTAGAGATTCCCAGCGGGCCACAGATACGCAGTATTTT.

This clone was recorded many times. V is TRBV19 and J is TRBJ1-1, with D possibly matching TRBD1 (5 bases). V gave up 10 bases and J gave up 3 bases, with 12 bases separating them. The CDR3 loop spans 12 amino acids. Germline V lookup: CDR1 LNHDA, CDR2 SQIVND (reference sequence). The CDR3 nucleotides read TGTGCCATCCGACTGGGGGACACTGAAGCTTTCTTT. Translated: CAIRLGDTEAFF.

This clone was picked up a small number of times. This chain links TRBV28 with TRBJ1-2; the D is unclear. V shed 3 bases and J shed 7 bases, with 18 bases lying between them. Germline CDR1 and CDR2: MDHEN and SYDVKM. This CDR3 contains 15 residues. DNA for the CDR3: TGTGCCAGCAGTTTCGAAACGGACTTCTGGCGTGGCTACACCTTC. Amino acids: CASSFETDFWRGYTF.

This clone was seen more than once but under ten times. The rearrangement uses TRBV28 and TRBJ2-5; TRBD2 might be the D (6 bases). V was shortened by 7 bases and J by 2 bases, with 11 bases between the two germline ends. The CDR3 contains 13 residues. CDR1 and CDR2 from the germline V gene are MDHEN and SYDVKM. This CDR3 is CASNIAAQETQYF. CDR3 in DNA: TGTGCCAGCAATATAGCGGCGCAAGAGACCCAGTACTTC.

This clone was observed a few times. The CDR3 DNA is TGTGCCATCAGCGGTAGCACAGATACGCAGTATTTT. This gives the protein CAISGSTDTQYF. This chain joins TRBV10-3 and TRBJ2-3, with D hard to call. Germline CDR1 ENHRY, CDR2 SYGVKD. V lost 6 bases and J lost 0, with 4 bases in between. The CDR3 spans 12 residues.

This clone has at least ten counts. This rearrangement joins TRBV4-1 to TRBJ1-1; D may be TRBD1 (5 bases). The CDR3 totals 13 residues. Germline V lookup: CDR1 MGHRA, CDR2 YSYEKL. Trimming took off 3 bases at V and 3 bases at J, with 8 bases between the two ends. For the CDR3, the DNA is TGCGCCAGCAGCCAGGGGGTTTACACTGAAGCTTTCTTT. Protein: CASSQGVYTEAFF.

This clone was picked up many times. The chain employs TRBV20-1 and TRBJ1-3; D gene uncertain. CDR3 length equals 13 residues. Trimming left V 5 bases short and J 2 bases short, with 10 bases between. Per germline, CDR1 DFQATT and CDR2 SNEGSKA (reference sequence). The CDR3: CSALRWAGNTIYF. As DNA, the CDR3 is TGCAGTGCTCTCCGGTGGGCTGGAAACACCATATATTTT.

This clone was found many times. The chain recombines TRBV2 with TRBJ2-7; 8 bases line up with TRBD1. This CDR3 is built from 14 residues. Germline loops: CDR1 SNHLY, CDR2 FYNNEI. The V gene end was trimmed by 4 bases and the J gene end by 0 bases; junction bases not matched to a gene: 2. The CDR3 protein is CASSAGTGSYEQYF. The CDR3 coding sequence is TGTGCCAGCAGTGCCGGGACAGGCTCCTACGAGCAGTACTTC.

The V and J genes are TRBV11-2 and TRBJ2-1, with a tentative D call TRBD1 (5 bases). The germline V gene has CDR1 SGHAT and CDR2 FQNNGV. This CDR3 contains 13 residues. V lost 6 bases and J lost 7, with 13 bases in between. The DNA for the CDR3 is TGTGCCAGCAGAACAAATAGGGGAAATGAGCAGTTCTTC. It yields the protein CASRTNRGNEQFF. Full variable domain (missing parts from reference TRBV11-2 and TRBJ2-1): EAGVAQSPRYKIIEKRQSVAFWCNPISGHATLYWYQQILGQGPKLLIQFQNNGVVDDSQLPKDRFSAERLKGVDSTLKIQPAKLEDSAVYLCASRTNRGNEQFFGPGTRLTVL.

This clone was recorded many times. The chain employs TRBV15 and TRBJ2-2, with D maybe TRBD2 (6 bases). Trimming took 5 bases from V and 1 from J, leaving 8 bases between them. Germline loops: CDR1 LNHNV, CDR2 YYDKDF (reference sequence). The CDR3 is 14 amino acids. CDR3 region: CATSGRGNTGELFF. In DNA form, the CDR3 reads TGTGCCACCAGCGGGCGGGGGAACACCGGGGAGCTGTTTTTT. The variable domain in full, completed from reference TRBV15 and TRBJ2-2, reads DAMVIQNPRYQVTQFGKPVTLSCSQTLNHNVMYWYQQKSSQAPKLLFHYYDKDFNNEADTPDNFQSRRPNTSFCFLDIRSPGLGDTAMYLCATSGRGNTGELFFGEGSRLTVL.